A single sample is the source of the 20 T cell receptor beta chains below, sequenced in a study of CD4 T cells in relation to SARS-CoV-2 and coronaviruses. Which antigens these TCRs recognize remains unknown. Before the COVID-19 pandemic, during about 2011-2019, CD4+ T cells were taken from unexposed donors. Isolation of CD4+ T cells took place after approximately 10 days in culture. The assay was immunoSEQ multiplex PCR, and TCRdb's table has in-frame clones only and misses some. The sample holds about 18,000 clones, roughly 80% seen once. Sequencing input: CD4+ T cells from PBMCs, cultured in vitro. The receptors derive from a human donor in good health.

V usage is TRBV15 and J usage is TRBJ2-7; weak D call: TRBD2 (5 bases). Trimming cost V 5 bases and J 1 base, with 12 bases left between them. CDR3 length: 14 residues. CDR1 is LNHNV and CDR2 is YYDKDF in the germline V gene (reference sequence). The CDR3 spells CATSGRGGSYEQYF. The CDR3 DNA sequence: TGTGCCACCAGCGGGCGCGGCGGGTCCTACGAGCAGTACTTC.

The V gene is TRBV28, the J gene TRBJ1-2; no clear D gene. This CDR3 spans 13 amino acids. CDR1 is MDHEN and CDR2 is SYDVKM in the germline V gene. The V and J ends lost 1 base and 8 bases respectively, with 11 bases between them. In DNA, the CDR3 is TGTGCCAGCAGTTTATCTGAGGGAGGAGGCTACACCTTC. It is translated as CASSLSEGGGYTF.

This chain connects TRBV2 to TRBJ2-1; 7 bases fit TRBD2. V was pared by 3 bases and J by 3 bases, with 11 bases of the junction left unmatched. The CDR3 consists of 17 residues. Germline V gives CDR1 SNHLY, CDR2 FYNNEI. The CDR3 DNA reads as TGTGCCAGCAGTGATGATGTGTGGCGGGAGAGCTACAATGAGCAGTTCTTC. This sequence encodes CASSDDVWRESYNEQFF. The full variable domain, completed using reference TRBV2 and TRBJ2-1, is EPEVTQTPSHQVTQMGQEVILRCVPISNHLYFYWYRQILGQKVEFLVSFYNNEISEKSEIFDDQFSVERPDGSNFTLKIRSTKLEDSAMYFCASSDDVWRESYNEQFFGPGTRLTVL.

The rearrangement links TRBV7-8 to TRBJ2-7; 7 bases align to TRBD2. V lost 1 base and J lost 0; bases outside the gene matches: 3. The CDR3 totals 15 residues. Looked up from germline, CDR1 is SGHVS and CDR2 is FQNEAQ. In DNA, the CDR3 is TGTGCCAGCAGCTTAGGGGAGGGGCTCTCCTACGAGCAGTACTTC. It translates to CASSLGEGLSYEQYF.

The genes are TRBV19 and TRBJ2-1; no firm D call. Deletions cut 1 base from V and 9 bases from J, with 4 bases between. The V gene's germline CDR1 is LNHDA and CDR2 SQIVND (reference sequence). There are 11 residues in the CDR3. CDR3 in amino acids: CASSIGIEQFF. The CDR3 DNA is TGTGCCAGTAGTATAGGGATTGAGCAGTTCTTC.

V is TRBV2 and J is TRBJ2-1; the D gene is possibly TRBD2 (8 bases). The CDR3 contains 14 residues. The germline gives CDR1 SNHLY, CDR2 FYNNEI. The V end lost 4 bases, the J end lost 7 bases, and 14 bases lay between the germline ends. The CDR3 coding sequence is TGTGCCAGCAGTGTTATAGCGGGACAGAATGAGCAGTTCTTC. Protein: CASSVIAGQNEQFF.

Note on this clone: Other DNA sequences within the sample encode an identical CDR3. The CDR3 sequence is CASTRDSYEQYF. In DNA form, the CDR3 reads TGTGCCAGCACCAGAGACTCCTACGAGCAGTACTTC. The chain uses TRBV2 and TRBJ2-7; D gene unclear. The germline CDR1 and CDR2 sequences are SNHLY and FYNNEI. Trimming shortened V by 7 bases and J by 0 bases, and 7 bases separated the two germline ends. This CDR3 has 12 residues.

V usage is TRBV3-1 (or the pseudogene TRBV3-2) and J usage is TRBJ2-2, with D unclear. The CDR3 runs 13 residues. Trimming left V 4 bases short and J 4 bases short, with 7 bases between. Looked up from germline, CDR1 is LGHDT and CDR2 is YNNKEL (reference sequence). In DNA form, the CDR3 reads TGTGCCAGCAGCCCCACGTTCACCGGGGAGCTGTTTTTT. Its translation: CASSPTFTGELFF.

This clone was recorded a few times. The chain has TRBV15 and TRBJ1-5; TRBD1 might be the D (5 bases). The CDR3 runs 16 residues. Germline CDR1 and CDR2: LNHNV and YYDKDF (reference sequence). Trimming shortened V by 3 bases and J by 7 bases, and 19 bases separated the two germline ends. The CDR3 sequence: CATSRGAGGRDQPQHF. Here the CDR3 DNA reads TGTGCCACCAGCAGGGGAGCCGGGGGGAGAGACCAGCCCCAGCATTTT.

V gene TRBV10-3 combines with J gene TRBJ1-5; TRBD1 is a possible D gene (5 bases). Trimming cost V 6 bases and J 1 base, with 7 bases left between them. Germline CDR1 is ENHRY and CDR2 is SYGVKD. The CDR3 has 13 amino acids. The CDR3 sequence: CAIRGGSNQPQHF. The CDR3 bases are TGTGCCATCAGGGGGGGGAGCAATCAGCCCCAGCATTTT.

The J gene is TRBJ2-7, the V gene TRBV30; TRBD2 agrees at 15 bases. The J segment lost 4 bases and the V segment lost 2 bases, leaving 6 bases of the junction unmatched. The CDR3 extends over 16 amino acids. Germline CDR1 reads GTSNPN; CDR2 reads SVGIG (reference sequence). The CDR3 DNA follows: TGTGCCTGGAGTAGACCCGGGACTAGCGGGAGGTACGAGCAGTACTTC. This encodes CAWSRPGTSGRYEQYF.

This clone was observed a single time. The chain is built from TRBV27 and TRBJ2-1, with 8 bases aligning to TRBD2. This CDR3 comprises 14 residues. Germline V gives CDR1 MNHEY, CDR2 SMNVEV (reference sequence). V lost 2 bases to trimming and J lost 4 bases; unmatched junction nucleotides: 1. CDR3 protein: CASSLTGGYNEQFF. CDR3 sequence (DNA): TGTGCCAGCAGTTTAACGGGAGGGTACAATGAGCAGTTCTTC.

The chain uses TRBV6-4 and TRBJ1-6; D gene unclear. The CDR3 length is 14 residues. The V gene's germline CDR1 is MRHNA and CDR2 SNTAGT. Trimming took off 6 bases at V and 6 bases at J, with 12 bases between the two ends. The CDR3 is CASSRRDGNSPLHF. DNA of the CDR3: TGTGCCAGCAGCCGCCGGGATGGTAATTCACCCCTCCACTTT.

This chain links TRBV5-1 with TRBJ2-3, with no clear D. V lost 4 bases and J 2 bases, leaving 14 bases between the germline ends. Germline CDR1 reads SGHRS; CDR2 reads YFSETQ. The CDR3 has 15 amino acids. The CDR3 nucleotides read TGCGCCAGCAGCCATCGGCCCCAATCCACAGATACGCAGTATTTT. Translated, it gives CASSHRPQSTDTQYF.

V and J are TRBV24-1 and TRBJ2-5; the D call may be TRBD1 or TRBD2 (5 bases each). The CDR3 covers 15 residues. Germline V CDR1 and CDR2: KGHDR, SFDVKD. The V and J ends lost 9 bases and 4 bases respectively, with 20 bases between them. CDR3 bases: TGTGCCACCTCTAAAGGACGGGGCGCCTCAGAGACCCAGTACTTC. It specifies CATSKGRGASETQYF.

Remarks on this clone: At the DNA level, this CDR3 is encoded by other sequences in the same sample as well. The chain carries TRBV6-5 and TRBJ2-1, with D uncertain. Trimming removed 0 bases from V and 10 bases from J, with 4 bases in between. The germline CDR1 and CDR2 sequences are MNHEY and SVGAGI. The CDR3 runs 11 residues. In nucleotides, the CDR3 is TGTGCCAGCAGTTACTCGAGAGAGCAGTTCTTC. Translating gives CASSYSREQFF.

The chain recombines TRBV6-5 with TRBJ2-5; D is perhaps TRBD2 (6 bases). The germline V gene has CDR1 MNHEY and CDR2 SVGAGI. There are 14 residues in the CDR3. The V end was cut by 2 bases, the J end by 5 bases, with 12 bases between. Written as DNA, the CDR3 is TGTGCCAGCAGTTACCTCGGAGGGGAGGAGACCCAGTACTTC. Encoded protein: CASSYLGGEETQYF.

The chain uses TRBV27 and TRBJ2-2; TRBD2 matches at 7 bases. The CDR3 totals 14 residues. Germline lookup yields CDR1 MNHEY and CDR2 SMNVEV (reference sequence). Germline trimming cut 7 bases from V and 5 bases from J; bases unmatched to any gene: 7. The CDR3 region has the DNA TGTGCCAGCATGGCGGGAGATCGAACCGGGGAGCTGTTTTTT. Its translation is CASMAGDRTGELFF.

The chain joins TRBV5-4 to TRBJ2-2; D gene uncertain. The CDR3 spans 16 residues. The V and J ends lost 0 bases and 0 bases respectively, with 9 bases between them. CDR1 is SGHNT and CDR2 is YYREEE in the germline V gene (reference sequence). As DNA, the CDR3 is TGTGCCAGCAGCTTGGTGGCTACCCCGAACACCGGGGAGCTGTTTTTT. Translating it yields CASSLVATPNTGELFF.

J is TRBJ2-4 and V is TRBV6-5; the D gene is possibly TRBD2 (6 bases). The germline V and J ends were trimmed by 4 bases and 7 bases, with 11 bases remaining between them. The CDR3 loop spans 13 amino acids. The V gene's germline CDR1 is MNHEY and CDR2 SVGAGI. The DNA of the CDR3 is TGTGCCAGCAGTTTGACTAGTGAGAACATTCAGTACTTC. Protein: CASSLTSENIQYF.